Below, 9 T cell receptor beta chains from the same sample are listed, as sequenced in a study of T-cell reconstitution after alpha-beta-depleted transplantation in children. Preparing the TCRbeta library involved the use of unique molecular identifiers. TCRdb passed the PCR reads through MiXCR, listing each CDR3 protein once. Among around 240,000 distinct CDR3 sequences, about 9.6% were seen once, and the ten largest hold 5.1%. Sequenced here: PBMCs from the stem cell graft donor, sampled from the stem cell graft. The receptors were gathered from a human donor who donated a stem cell graft to a child with SCID.

This clonotype came up many times. CDR3 region: CAISEALGRMNTEAFF. The CDR3 DNA follows: TGTGCCATCAGCGAGGCCCTCGGACGGATGAACACTGAAGCTTTCTTT. This chain connects TRBV10-3 to TRBJ1-1; D remains ambiguous. There are 16 residues in the CDR3. Trimming took off 6 bases at V and 0 bases at J, with 17 bases between the two ends. The V gene's germline CDR1 is ENHRY and CDR2 SYGVKD.

In its sample, this clonotype was seen many times. CDR3 in amino acids: CASSPQGQETQYF. CDR3 DNA: TGTGCCAGCAGCCCCCAGGGGCAAGAGACCCAGTACTTC. The rearrangement joins TRBV3-1 to TRBJ2-5, with D perhaps TRBD1 (6 bases). Germline CDR1 LGHDT, CDR2 YNNKEL (reference sequence). The CDR3 runs to 13 residues. V lost 4 bases to trimming and J lost 2 bases, with 8 bases between them.

This clonotype was detected ten times or more. The V gene is TRBV28, the J gene TRBJ1-5; 8 bases fit TRBD1. There are 18 residues in the CDR3. The V segment lost 2 bases and the J segment 0 bases; nucleotides outside the gene matches: 9. Germline V gene lookup returns CDR1 MDHEN and CDR2 SYDVKM. The CDR3 DNA reads as TGTGCCAGCAGTTTAGAATCCGGACAGGGTAGTAGCAATCAGCCCCAGCATTTT. Its protein product is CASSLESGQGSSNQPQHF. Supplemented by reference TRBV28 and TRBJ1-5, the full variable domain reads DVKVTQSSRYLVKRTGEKVFLECVQDMDHENMFWYRQDPGLGLRLIYFSYDVKMKEKGDIPEGYSVSREKKERFSLILESASTNQTSMYLCASSLESGQGSSNQPQHFGDGTRLSIL.

This clonotype was observed at least ten times. The chain links TRBV5-1 to TRBJ2-1; 12 nucleotides line up with TRBD2. The V and J ends lost 4 bases and 0 bases, in that order; junction bases with no gene match: 11. This CDR3 is built from 19 residues. Germline CDR1 reads SGHRS; CDR2 reads YFSETQ. The CDR3, as DNA: TGCGCCAGCAGCCCTGGACTAGCGGGGCGTTCGAGCTCCTACAATGAGCAGTTCTTC. Translation gives CASSPGLAGRSSSYNEQFF.

In its sample, this clonotype was seen many times. This sequence joins TRBV6-4 and TRBJ2-3, with D tentatively TRBD1 or TRBD2 (5 bases each). The V end was cut by 8 bases, the J end by 6 bases, with 18 bases between. Germline V gene lookup returns CDR1 MRHNA and CDR2 SNTAGT. The CDR3 runs 14 residues. CDR3 sequence (DNA): TGTGCCAGCTCCCGGGGCCCTTTATCCGATACGCAGTATTTT. As protein: CASSRGPLSDTQYF.

This clonotype was counted between two and nine times. V is TRBV11-1 and J is TRBJ1-2; no firm D call. Germline-derived CDR1 and CDR2 are SGHAT and FQDESV (reference sequence). V was shortened by 3 bases and J by 8 bases, with 16 bases between the two germline ends. The CDR3 runs 14 residues. CDR3 in DNA: TGTGCCAGCAGCTTTGGCTCCGCCAGCCGGGGCTACACCTTC. The encoded protein is CASSFGSASRGYTF.

In regard to this clonotype: A junction end diverges from the germline sequence, so it may reflect a read error. J is TRBJ1-2 and V is TRBV7-9, with D perhaps TRBD1 (5 bases). The CDR3 loop spans 15 amino acids. Germline values: CDR1 SEHNR, CDR2 FQNEAQ (reference sequence). The CDR3 protein is CASMLWDRAEDGYTF. For the CDR3, the DNA is TGTGCCAGCATGTTATGGGACCGGGCTGAGGATGGGTACACCTTC.

This clonotype appeared many times. The chain carries TRBV3-1 and TRBJ1-1; D remains ambiguous. This CDR3 contains 17 residues. Germline assignment: CDR1 LGHDT and CDR2 YNNKEL (reference sequence). V shed 1 base and J shed 6 bases, with 21 bases lying between them. Written as DNA, the CDR3 is TGTGCCAGCAGCCAAGGCCCCTCGGGTCGGGGAGGATCTGAAGCTTTCTTT. This encodes CASSQGPSGRGGSEAFF.

This clonotype occurred many times. The rearrangement uses TRBV12-3 or TRBV12-4 and TRBJ1-1; D possibly corresponds to TRBD1 (5 bases). The CDR3 consists of 13 residues. V shed 6 bases and J shed 1 base, with 9 bases lying between them. The DNA of the CDR3 is TGTGCCAGCAGCACCGACAGGAACACTGAAGCTTTCTTT. Translating it yields CASSTDRNTEAFF.